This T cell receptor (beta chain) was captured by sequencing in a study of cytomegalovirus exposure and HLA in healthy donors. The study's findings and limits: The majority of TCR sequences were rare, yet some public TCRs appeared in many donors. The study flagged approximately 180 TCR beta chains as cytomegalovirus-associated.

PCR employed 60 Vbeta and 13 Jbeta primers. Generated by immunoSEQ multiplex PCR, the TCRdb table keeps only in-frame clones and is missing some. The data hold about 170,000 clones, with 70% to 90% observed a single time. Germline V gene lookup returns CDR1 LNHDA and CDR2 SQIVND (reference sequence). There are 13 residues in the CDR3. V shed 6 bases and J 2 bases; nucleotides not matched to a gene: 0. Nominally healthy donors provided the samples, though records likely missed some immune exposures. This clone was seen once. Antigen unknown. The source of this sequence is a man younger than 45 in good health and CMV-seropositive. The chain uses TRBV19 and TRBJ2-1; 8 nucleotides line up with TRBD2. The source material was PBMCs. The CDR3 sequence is CASSGRAYNEQFF. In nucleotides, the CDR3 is TGTGCCAGTAGCGGGAGGGCCTACAATGAGCAGTTCTTC.